Presented here are 10 T cell receptor beta chains from one specimen sequenced in a study of blood T cell repertoires in COVID-19. Sequencing was performed with immunoSEQ multiplex PCR; in TCRdb, only in-frame clones are kept and a portion is missing. The table records roughly 95,000 clones, approximately 80% of them present only once. Material for sequencing was peripheral blood. The receptors were sampled from a man between 60 and 70 years old with acute or convalescent COVID-19.

This chain links TRBV5-1 with TRBJ2-1; TRBD2 agrees at 8 bases. The CDR3 covers 17 residues. Germline CDR1 SGHRS, CDR2 YFSETQ. Losses at the gene ends were 0 bases for V and 1 base for J; bases not matched to a gene: 6. The CDR3 DNA reads TGCGCCAGCAGCTTGGCCGGGACGGGGGGGTCCTACAATGAGCAGTTCTTC. It is translated as CASSLAGTGGSYNEQFF.

This chain uses TRBV19 with TRBJ2-2, with 10 bases that match TRBD2. Looked up from germline, CDR1 is LNHDA and CDR2 is SQIVND (reference sequence). The CDR3 contains 17 residues. With 5 bases clipped from V and 5 bases from J, the junction kept 11 bases outside the gene matches. CDR3: CASSLPRSSGRTGELFF. For the CDR3, the DNA is TGTGCCAGTAGTCTCCCAAGGAGTAGCGGGAGGACCGGGGAGCTGTTTTTT.

The sample holds one count of this clone. This chain joins TRBV7-9 and TRBJ2-5; 7 bases line up with TRBD2. CDR3 length: 15 amino acids. Germline V gives CDR1 SEHNR, CDR2 FQNEAQ (reference sequence). V trimming: 1 base; J trimming: 4 bases; junction bases outside the gene matches: 6. The CDR3 sequence is CASSLGGTGGETQYF. As DNA, the CDR3 is TGTGCCAGCAGCTTAGGGGGAACGGGGGGAGAGACCCAGTACTTC.

V and J are TRBV5-1 and TRBJ2-1, with 8 nucleotides matching TRBD2. This CDR3 has 15 amino acids. CDR1 and CDR2 (germline): SGHRS, YFSETQ. Unmatched junction bases numbered 11, after V lost 4 bases and J lost 8 bases. The chain's CDR3 is CASSLFGTRVYEQFF. CDR3 in DNA: TGCGCCAGCAGCCTGTTCGGGACTAGGGTATATGAGCAGTTCTTC.

This clone was counted between two and nine times. The chain combines TRBV19 with TRBJ1-2, with D maybe TRBD1 (5 bases). With 1 base removed from V and 5 bases from J, the gap between germline ends came to 14 bases. The CDR3 extends over 15 amino acids. Germline V lookup: CDR1 LNHDA, CDR2 SQIVND (reference sequence). CDR3 in DNA: TGTGCCAGTAGTATAGGGGGCCGGAGCCTATATGGCTACACCTTC. As protein: CASSIGGRSLYGYTF.

V usage is TRBV19 and J usage is TRBJ1-5; TRBD1 aligns across 9 bases. Unmatched junction bases numbered 4, after V lost 6 bases and J lost 4 bases. Germline CDR1 is LNHDA and CDR2 is SQIVND (reference sequence). This CDR3 is 14 amino acids long. CDR3 in amino acids: CASRGQGWNQPQHF. The CDR3 DNA is TGTGCCAGTAGGGGACAGGGATGGAATCAGCCCCAGCATTTT.

This clone showed up just a few times. The chain joins TRBV9 to TRBJ2-3, with D maybe TRBD2 (6 bases). CDR1 is SGDLS and CDR2 is YYNGEE in the germline V gene. The CDR3 runs 14 residues. Trimming stripped 7 bases from V and 4 bases from J, with 16 bases between. The chain's CDR3 is CASSLAAWADTQYF. CDR3 DNA: TGTGCCAGCTCACTAGCTGCGTGGGCAGATACGCAGTATTTT.

V and J are TRBV19 and TRBJ1-2; maybe TRBD1 (5 bases). Germline V gene sequence: CDR1 LNHDA, CDR2 SQIVND (reference sequence). Between the trimmed V and J ends, which lost 3 bases and 0 bases, there was a span of 14 bases. This CDR3 has 16 residues. The CDR3, as DNA: TGTGCCAGTAGTATCCAACACAGGTATTCTAACTATGGCTACACCTTC. Its protein is CASSIQHRYSNYGYTF.

The V and J genes are TRBV6-5 and TRBJ1-2; D is undetermined. The V end lost 0 bases, the J end lost 5 bases, and 10 bases lay between the germline ends. There are 14 residues in the CDR3. Germline values: CDR1 MNHEY, CDR2 SVGAGI. This CDR3 reads CASSYSERWYGYTF. The CDR3 coding sequence is TGTGCCAGCAGTTACTCCGAGCGCTGGTATGGCTACACCTTC.

This chain joins TRBV3-1 (or the pseudogene TRBV3-2) and TRBJ2-5; perhaps TRBD1 as D (6 bases). Germline CDR1 and CDR2: LGHDT and YNNKEL (reference sequence). The CDR3 contains 13 residues. Deletions cut 6 bases from V and 4 bases from J, with 12 bases between. The CDR3 spells CASRDRGGETQYF. The CDR3 region has the DNA TGTGCCAGCAGGGACAGAGGCGGAGAGACCCAGTACTTC.